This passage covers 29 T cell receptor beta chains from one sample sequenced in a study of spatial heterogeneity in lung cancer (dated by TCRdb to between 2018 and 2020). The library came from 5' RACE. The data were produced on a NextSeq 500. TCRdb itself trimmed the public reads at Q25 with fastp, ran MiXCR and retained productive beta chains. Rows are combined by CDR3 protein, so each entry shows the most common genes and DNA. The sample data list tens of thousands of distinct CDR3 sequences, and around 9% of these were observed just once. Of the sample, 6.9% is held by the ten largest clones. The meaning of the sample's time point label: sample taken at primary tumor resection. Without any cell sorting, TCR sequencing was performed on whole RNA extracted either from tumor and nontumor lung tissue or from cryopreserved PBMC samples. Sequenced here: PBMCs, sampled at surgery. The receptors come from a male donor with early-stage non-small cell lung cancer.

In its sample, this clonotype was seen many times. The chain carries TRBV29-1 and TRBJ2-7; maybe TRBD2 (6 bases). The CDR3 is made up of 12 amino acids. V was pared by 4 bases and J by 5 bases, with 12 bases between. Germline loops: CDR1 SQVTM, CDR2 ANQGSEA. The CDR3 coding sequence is TGCAGCGTTGGGAGGAGGGAAAACGAGCAGTACTTC. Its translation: CSVGRRENEQYF.

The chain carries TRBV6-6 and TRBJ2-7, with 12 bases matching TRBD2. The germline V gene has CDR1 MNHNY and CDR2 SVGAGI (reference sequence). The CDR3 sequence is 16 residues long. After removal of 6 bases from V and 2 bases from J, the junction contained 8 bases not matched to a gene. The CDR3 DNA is TGTGCCAGCAGAGCGGAGCTAGCGGGAGGGCCCTACGAGCAGTACTTC. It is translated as CASRAELAGGPYEQYF.

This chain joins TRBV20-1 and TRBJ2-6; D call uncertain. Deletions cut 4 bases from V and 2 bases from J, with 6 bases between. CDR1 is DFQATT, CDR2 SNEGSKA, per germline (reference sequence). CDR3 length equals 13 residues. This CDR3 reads CSAKVPGANVLTF. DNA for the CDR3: TGCAGTGCTAAAGTTCCTGGGGCCAACGTCCTGACTTTC.

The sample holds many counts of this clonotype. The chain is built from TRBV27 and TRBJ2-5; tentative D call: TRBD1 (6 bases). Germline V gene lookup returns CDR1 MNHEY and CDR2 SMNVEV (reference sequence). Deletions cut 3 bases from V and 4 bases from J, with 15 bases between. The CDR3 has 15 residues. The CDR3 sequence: CASSFVAGALETQYF. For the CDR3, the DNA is TGTGCCAGCAGTTTCGTAGCAGGGGCCCTAGAGACCCAGTACTTC.

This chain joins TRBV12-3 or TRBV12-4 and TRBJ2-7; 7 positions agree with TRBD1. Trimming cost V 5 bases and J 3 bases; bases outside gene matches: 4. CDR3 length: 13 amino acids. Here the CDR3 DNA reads TGTGCCAGCAGTCCCACAGGGGTCTACGAGCAGTACTTC. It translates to CASSPTGVYEQYF.

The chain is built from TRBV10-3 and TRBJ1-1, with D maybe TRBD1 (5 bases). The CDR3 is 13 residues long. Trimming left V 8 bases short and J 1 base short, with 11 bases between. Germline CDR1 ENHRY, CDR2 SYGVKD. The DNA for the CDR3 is TGTGCCATCGGGGCCTCAGAGAACACTGAAGCTTTCTTT. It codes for CAIGASENTEAFF.

CDR3 bases: TGTGCCAGCAGCGTAGGGGTAGAGGGCACTGAAGCTTTCTTT. This translates into CASSVGVEGTEAFF. The gene calls are TRBV9 and TRBJ1-1; the D is unclear. V was shortened by 0 bases and J by 4 bases, with 10 bases between the two germline ends. The CDR3 totals 14 residues. Per the germline V gene, CDR1 is SGDLS and CDR2 is YYNGEE.

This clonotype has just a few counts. CDR3: CASSLDTGRNSPLHF. The CDR3 coding sequence is TGTGCCAGCAGCTTGGACACAGGGAGAAATTCACCCCTCCACTTT. The chain joins TRBV5-4 to TRBJ1-6; TRBD1 is a possible D gene (6 bases). Per the germline V gene, CDR1 is SGHNT and CDR2 is YYREEE (reference sequence). CDR3 length: 15 amino acids. Trimming pared 0 bases from V and 7 bases from J, leaving 11 bases between.

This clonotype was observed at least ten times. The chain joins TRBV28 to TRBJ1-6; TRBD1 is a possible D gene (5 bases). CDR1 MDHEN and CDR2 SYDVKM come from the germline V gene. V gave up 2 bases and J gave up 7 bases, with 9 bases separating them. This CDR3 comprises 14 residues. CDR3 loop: CASSLNTGNSPLHF. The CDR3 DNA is TGTGCCAGCAGTTTAAATACAGGAAATTCACCCCTCCACTTT.

The CDR3 nucleotides are TGCGCCAGCAGCTTGGGAGGGCAAATCAATCAGCCCCAGCATTTT. Translating it yields CASSLGGQINQPQHF. The genes are TRBV5-1 and TRBJ1-5; no clear D gene. V was cut by 0 bases and J by 3 bases, with 10 bases left in between. Germline V gene data show CDR1 as SGHRS and CDR2 as YFSETQ. The CDR3 length is 15 residues.

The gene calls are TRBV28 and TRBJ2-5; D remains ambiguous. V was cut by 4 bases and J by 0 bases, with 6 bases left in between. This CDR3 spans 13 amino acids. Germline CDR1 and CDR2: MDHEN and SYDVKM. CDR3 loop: CASSSENQETQYF. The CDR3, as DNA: TGTGCCAGCAGTTCGGAGAACCAAGAGACCCAGTACTTC.

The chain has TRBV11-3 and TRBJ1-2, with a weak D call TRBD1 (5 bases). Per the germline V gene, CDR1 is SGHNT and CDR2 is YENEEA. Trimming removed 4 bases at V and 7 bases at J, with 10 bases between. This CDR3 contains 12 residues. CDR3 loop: CASSSQGSGYTF. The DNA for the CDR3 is TGTGCCAGCAGCTCGCAGGGCAGTGGCTACACCTTC.

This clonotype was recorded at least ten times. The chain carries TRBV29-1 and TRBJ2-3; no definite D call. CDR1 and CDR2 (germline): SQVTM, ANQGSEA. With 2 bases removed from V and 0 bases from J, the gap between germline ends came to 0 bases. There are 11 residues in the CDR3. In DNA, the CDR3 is TGCAGCGTTGAAAGCACAGATACGCAGTATTTT. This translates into CSVESTDTQYF.

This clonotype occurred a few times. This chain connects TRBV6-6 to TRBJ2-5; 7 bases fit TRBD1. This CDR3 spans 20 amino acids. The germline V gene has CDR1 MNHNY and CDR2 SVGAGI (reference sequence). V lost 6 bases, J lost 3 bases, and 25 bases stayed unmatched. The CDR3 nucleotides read TGTGCCAGCAGCCCCACGGGGACAGTAGAGGTTTGGGCACCCGAAGAGACCCAGTACTTC. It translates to CASSPTGTVEVWAPEETQYF.

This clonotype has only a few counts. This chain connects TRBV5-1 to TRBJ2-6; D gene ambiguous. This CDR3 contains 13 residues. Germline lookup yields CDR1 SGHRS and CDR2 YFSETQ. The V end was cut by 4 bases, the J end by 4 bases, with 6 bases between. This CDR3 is CASSPPGANVLTF. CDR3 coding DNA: TGCGCCAGCAGCCCCCCGGGGGCCAACGTCCTGACTTTC.

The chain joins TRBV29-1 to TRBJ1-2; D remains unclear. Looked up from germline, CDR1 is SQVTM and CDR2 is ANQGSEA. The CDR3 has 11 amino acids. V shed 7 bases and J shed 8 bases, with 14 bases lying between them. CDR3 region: CSAGQDGGYTF. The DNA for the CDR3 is TGCAGCGCCGGCCAAGACGGAGGCTACACCTTC.

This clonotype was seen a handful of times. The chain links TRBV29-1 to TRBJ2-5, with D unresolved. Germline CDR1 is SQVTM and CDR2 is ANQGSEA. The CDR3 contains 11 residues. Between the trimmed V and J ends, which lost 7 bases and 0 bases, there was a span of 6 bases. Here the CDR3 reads CSARNQETQYF. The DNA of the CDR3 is TGCAGCGCCCGTAACCAAGAGACCCAGTACTTC.

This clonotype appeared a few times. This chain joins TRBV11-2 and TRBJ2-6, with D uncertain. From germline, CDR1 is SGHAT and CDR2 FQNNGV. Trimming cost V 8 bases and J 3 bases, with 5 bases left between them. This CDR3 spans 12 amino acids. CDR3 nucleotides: TGTGCCAGCGACGGTGGGGCCAACGTCCTGACTTTC. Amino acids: CASDGGANVLTF. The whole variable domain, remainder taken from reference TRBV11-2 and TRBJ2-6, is EAGVAQSPRYKIIEKRQSVAFWCNPISGHATLYWYQQILGQGPKLLIQFQNNGVVDDSQLPKDRFSAERLKGVDSTLKIQPAKLEDSAVYLCASDGGANVLTFGAGSRLTVL.

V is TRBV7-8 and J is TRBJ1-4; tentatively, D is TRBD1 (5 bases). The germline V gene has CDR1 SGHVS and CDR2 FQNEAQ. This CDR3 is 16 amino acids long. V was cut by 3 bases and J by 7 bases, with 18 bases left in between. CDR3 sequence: CASSLNRDGSGEKLFF. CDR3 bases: TGTGCCAGCAGCTTGAACCGGGACGGCAGCGGTGAAAAACTGTTTTTT.

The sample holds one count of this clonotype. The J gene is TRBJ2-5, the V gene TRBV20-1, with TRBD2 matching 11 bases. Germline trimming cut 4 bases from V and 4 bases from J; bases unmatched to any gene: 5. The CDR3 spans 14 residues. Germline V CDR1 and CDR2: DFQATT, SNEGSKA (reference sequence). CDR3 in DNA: TGCAGTGCTACCCCACTAGCGGGAGCAGAGACCCAGTACTTC. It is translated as CSATPLAGAETQYF.

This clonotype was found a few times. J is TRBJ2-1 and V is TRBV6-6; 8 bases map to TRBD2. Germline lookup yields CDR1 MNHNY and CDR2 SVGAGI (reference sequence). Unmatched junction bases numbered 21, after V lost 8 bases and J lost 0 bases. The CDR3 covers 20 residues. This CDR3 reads CASGSNHRFRGTSSYNEQFF. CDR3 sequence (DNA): TGTGCCAGCGGTTCTAATCATCGATTTAGAGGGACTAGCTCCTACAATGAGCAGTTCTTC.

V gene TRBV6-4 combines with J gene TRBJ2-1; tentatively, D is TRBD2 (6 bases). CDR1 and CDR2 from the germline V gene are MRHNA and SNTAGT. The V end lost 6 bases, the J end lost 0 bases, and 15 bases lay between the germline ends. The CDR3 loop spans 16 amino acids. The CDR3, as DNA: TGTGCCAGCAGCCTCTCCGGGGGTTCCTCCTACAATGAGCAGTTCTTC. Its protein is CASSLSGGSSYNEQFF.

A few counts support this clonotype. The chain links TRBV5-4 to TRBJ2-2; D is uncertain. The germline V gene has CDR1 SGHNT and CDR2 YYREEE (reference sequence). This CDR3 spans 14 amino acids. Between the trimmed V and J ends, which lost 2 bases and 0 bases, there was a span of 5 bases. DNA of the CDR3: TGTGCCAGCAGCTTAAACACGAACACCGGGGAGCTGTTTTTT. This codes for CASSLNTNTGELFF.

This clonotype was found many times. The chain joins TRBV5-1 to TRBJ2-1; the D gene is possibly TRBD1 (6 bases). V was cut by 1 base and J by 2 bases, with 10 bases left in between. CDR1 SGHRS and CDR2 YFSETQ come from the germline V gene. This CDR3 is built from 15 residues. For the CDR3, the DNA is TGCGCCAGCAGCTTGACAGGGTCTCCCTACAATGAGCAGTTCTTC. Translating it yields CASSLTGSPYNEQFF.

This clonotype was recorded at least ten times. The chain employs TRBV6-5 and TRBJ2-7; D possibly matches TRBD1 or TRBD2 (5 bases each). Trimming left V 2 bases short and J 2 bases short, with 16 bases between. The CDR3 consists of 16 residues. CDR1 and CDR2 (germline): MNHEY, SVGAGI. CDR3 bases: TGTGCCAGCAGTTACGACGGTGCTGGGACCCCCTACGAGCAGTACTTC. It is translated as CASSYDGAGTPYEQYF.

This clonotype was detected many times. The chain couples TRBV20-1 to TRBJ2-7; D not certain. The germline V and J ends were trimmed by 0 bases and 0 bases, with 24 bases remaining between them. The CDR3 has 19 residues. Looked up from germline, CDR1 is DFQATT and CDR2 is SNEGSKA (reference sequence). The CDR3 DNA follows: TGCAGTGCTAGAGATTGGCAGGCGAATACCTATAGGAGCTCCTACGAGCAGTACTTC. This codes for CSARDWQANTYRSSYEQYF.

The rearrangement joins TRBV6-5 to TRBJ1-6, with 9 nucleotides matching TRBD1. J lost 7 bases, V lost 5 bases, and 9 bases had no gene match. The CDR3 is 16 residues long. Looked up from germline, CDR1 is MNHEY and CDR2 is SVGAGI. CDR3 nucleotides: TGTGCCAGCAGTCGCCTCTGGGACAGGGCGAATTCACCCCTCCACTTT. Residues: CASSRLWDRANSPLHF.

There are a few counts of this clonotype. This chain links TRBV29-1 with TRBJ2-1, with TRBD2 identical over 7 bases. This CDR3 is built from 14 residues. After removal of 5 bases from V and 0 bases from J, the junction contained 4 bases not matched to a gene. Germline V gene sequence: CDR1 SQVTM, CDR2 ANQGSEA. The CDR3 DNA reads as TGCAGCGTTTCTACTAGCGTCTCCTACAATGAGCAGTTCTTC. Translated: CSVSTSVSYNEQFF.

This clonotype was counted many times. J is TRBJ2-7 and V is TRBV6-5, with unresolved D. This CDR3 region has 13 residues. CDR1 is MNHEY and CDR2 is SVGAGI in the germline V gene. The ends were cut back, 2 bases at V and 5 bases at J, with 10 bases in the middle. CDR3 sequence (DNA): TGTGCCAGCAGTTACGGCTATTGGAACGAGCAGTACTTC. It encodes CASSYGYWNEQYF.